What follows is one T cell receptor beta chain and its context. Antigen specificity is unknown. The data stem from a study of siplizumab effects on memory and regulatory T cells. The study's findings and limits: To unstimulated subsets, only a minor fraction of alloreactive clones could be mapped. Proliferating CD4+ or CD8+ clones, roughly 80-97% of them, lacked an assignable naive or memory phenotype.

Assayed TCR templates numbered about 90,000 for each sample. This table comes from immunoSEQ multiplex PCR, and its TCRdb copy is limited to in-frame clones, with some not included. The sample lists about 120,000 clones, about 94% occurring once. This CDR3 spans 15 amino acids. With 0 bases clipped from V and 6 bases from J, the junction kept 0 bases outside the gene matches. Germline V gene sequence: CDR1 SGHRS, CDR2 YFSETQ. The receptor comes from a human donor in good health. The sequenced material came from non-Treg CD4+ T cells sorted from blood. The genes are TRBV5-1 and TRBJ1-6; 10 bases are a match to TRBD1. The CDR3 sequence is CASSLGTGGNSPLHF. The CDR3 nucleotides read TGCGCCAGCAGCTTGGGGACAGGGGGTAATTCACCCCTCCACTTT.